This T cell receptor beta chain was sequenced for a study of OX40 agonist ivuxolimab in advanced cancers. Patients with autoimmune history or systemic immunosuppression were excluded. Measured with immunoSEQ multiplex PCR; TCRdb has only the in-frame clones, and not every one. Seen here are roughly 53,000 clones, approximately 84% observed once, and the top ten hold roughly 4.5%. Germline V CDR1 and CDR2: SGDLS, YYNGEE. The length of the CDR3 is 15 residues. V shed 0 bases, J shed 6 bases, and the junction held 5 bases outside the gene matches. The input for sequencing was CD4+ or CD8+ T cells sorted from blood, taken in a trial of the OX40 agonist ivuxolimab. V usage is TRBV9 and J usage is TRBJ2-1, with 8 bases fitting TRBD2. This receptor was taken from an adult with an advanced solid tumor such as melanoma, head and neck, liver or kidney cancer. The CDR3 region is CASSVGAGALNEQFF. CDR3 nucleotides: TGTGCCAGCAGCGTAGGAGCGGGAGCACTCAATGAGCAGTTCTTC.